The TCR beta chain under discussion was sequenced for a study of identical twins. TCRdb analysed the 5' RACE reads with MiXCR anew, one entry per CDR3 protein. The sample holds a few hundred thousand distinct CDR3 sequences, around an eighth seen once. The V segment lost 6 bases and the J segment 3 bases; nucleotides outside the gene matches: 4. Germline assignment: CDR1 MNHEY and CDR2 SVGEGT. The CDR3 is 13 residues long. Study conclusions and caveats: There were fewer insertions in abundant cord blood beta clonotypes, but memory repertoires showed no such pattern.

This clonotype was picked up a small number of times. Its antigen is unidentified. These data are also associated with another study on yellow fever vaccine responses in identical twins.

The rearrangement joins TRBV6-2 or TRBV6-3 to TRBJ2-7; 8 positions match TRBD1. Sequenced sample: CD4+ T cells sorted from blood. The receptor's source is a woman between 18 and 29 years old in good health. The CDR3 nucleotides are TGTGCCAGCAGGAGGACAGGGAGCTACGAGCAGTACTTC. As protein: CASRRTGSYEQYF.